The text below deals with one T cell receptor beta chain. This clone's antigen is unknown. Per-nucleotide qualities are absent, and no much larger clonotype sits a single base away. Deletion took 5 bases off V and 10 bases off J, with a span of 3 bases between the germline ends. There are 9 amino acids in the CDR3, from cysteine to phenylalanine inclusive. Just CDR3 DNA is preserved here, 27 bases in frame from base 1. Via the germline V gene (reference sequence), CDR1 is DFQATT and CDR2 SNEGSKA. Enrolling through a virtual design, the prospective study's participants ranged in age from roughly 18 to 89 years and lived across 24 United States geographic areas. In the prospective study, cohorts were assigned on the basis of participant-reported clinical history obtained from a screening survey and a study questionnaire. Each participant in the prospective study had whole blood, serum and a nasopharyngeal or oropharyngeal swab collected by mobile phlebotomists. Additional blood draws and questionnaires over an approximately 2-month period could optionally be provided by prospective study participants. Before DNA extraction, blood samples from the prospective study were shipped at room temperature or frozen.

This sample was taken from a study of blood T cell repertoires in COVID-19 (dated by TCRdb to 2018 to 2020). Study-wide context: Samples covering the acute and convalescent phases of COVID-19 were provided by collaborators in the United States, Italy and Spain. The prospective study material was composed of cDNA or gDNA derived from T cells, B-cell-depleted T cells, or PBMCs. Subjects who had been exposed to COVID-19, were actively infected with it, or had recovered from it provided the deeply sampled blood TCRbeta repertoires that made up the dataset. The repertoires were made available in a free public database intended to serve as a resource for research on the immune response to SARS-CoV-2. Samples came from the ongoing ImmuneRACE study (first 160 participants) plus 1,254 subjects from 6 global collaborators. The sample metadata nearly always contained a de-identified subject ID, COVID-19 status, age in years and sex. Where available, HLA class I and class II types were obtained from metadata supplied by the sample provider rather than from assay-based typing. Paper-wide results and their limitations: The quantity of clinical and demographic metadata differed by source and by participant and was supplied without curation.

The immunoSEQ Assay, a bias-controlled multiplex PCR, was used to amplify TCRbeta CDR3 regions from genomic DNA. In the original analysis: The number of nucleated cells in each sample was estimated by amplification of reference gene primers within the assay. To quantify the absolute abundance of each unique TCRbeta CDR3 rearrangement, sequence reads were collapsed and filtered. Productive Simpson clonality was computed per sample as the square root of Simpson's diversity index over productive rearrangements. TCRdb holds this immuneACCESS table with in-frame rearrangements only. Some clones are missing; in checked studies, unresolved V genes explain under half, and the rest has no known cause. V and J calls and clone size are those listed in that table; D and trimming were worked out from the DNA. The sample table records around 230,000 clones; 89% of these occur just once. The ten most abundant clones make up about 4% of the sample.

Recombination linked TRBV20-1 to TRBJ1-6; the D gene cannot be resolved reliably. The receptor was isolated from a woman in her twenties or thirties with acute COVID-19. The sequencing sample was made of PBMCs or T cells enriched from blood (not recorded which). The nucleotide sequence is TGCAGTGCTGGCTCACCCCTCCACTTT. It specifies CSAGSPLHF.